This TCR beta chain was captured in a study of blood T cell repertoires in COVID-19. The Seattle patients joined while their infection was active and were tracked longitudinally afterward. Method: immunoSEQ multiplex PCR; TCRdb's copy keeps in-frame clones and lacks some. This table has 350,000 or so clones, around 87% appearing once. Germline loops: CDR1 SGHDT, CDR2 YYEEEE. The CDR3 loop spans 13 amino acids. Losses at the gene ends were 3 bases for V and 14 bases for J; bases not matched to a gene: 9. The material sequenced was peripheral blood. The rearrangement joins TRBV5-6 to TRBJ1-2; 11 nucleotides line up with TRBD1. The receptor comes from a woman in her 30s with COVID-19, enrolled during active disease. The CDR3 DNA reads TGTGCCAGCAGCTCTCGGACAGGGGGCGCACCTACCTTC. Protein: CASSSRTGGAPTF. The whole variable domain, remainder taken from reference TRBV5-6 and TRBJ1-2, is DAGVTQSPTHLIKTRGQQVTLRCSPKSGHDTVSWYQQALGQGPQFIFQYYEEEERQRGNFPDRFSGHQFPNYSSELNVNALLLGDSALYLCASSSRTGGAPTFGSGTRLTVV.